This T cell receptor beta chain was sequenced during a study of vaccination effects on CD4 cells after COVID-19. General observations from the study: Vaccine-induced clones in healthy vaccinees cross-reacted with common cold coronaviruses in only 1 of 255 cases. Few convalescent patients, and no early post-infection timepoints, were available to the study.

Germline CDR1 is SGHAT and CDR2 is FQDESV (reference sequence). The V segment lost 7 bases and the J segment 6 bases; nucleotides outside the gene matches: 5. The CDR3 loop spans 13 amino acids. Comments on this clone: As yet, its antigen is unknown.

Clones were sequenced by immunoSEQ multiplex PCR, and TCRdb holds only the in-frame ones, with some missing. The sample lists under 70,000 clones, less than 80% occurring once. Viral peptide pool expansion of antigen-specific CD4+ T cells preceded sequencing in the ViraFEST assay. Following culture for 9 to 11 days, CD4+ T cells were isolated. Vaccine recipients had no previous SARS-CoV-2 infection; their nucleocapsid antibodies were negative. Cultures used a few million PBMC per well, 9 to 10 IU/ml IL-2 and about 10 ug/ml peptides. This clonotype was obtained from a human donor who received a COVID-19 vaccine. Sequenced material: CD4+ T cells from PBMCs cultured with HCoV-OC43 spike peptides, taken before COVID-19 vaccination. Subset specified: HCoV-OC43 spike overlapping peptide pool stimulation. The chain uses TRBV11-1 and TRBJ2-1; 8 bases are a match to TRBD1. The CDR3 bases are TGTGCCAGCACCCCGGACAGGGCCAATGAGCAGTTCTTC. Translation gives CASTPDRANEQFF.